These T cell receptor beta chains were read from a single sample in a study of T cells in Graves' hyperthyroidism and ophthalmopathy. TCRdb re-analysed the multiplex PCR reads in MiXCR, keeping a single row per CDR3 protein. The sample carries roughly 500,000 distinct CDR3 sequences, around 45% recorded once. Sequences were obtained from peripheral blood or thyroid tissue (not recorded which). The receptors shown here come from an adult woman with Graves' disease, either hyperthyroidism or ophthalmopathy (not recorded which). Each CDR3 is given with its conserved first and last residue. The order of the fields is J gene, D gene, V gene, clone size, CDR3 DNA, CDR3 protein. The D gene is left open where the match is weak. Some rows have no size entry. The others give once, few or many, or a class for an expanded clone.

J: TRBJ1-1; D: NA; V: TRBV7-7; size: many; DNA: TGTGCTAGCAGCGGAGTAAGGGGGGAGAAAAACACTGAAGCTTTCTTT; CDR3: CASSGVRGEKNTEAFF
J: TRBJ1-5; D: NA; V: TRBV2; size: many; DNA: TGTGCCAGCAGTGAAGGGGAGATCCTCAATCAGCCCCAGCATTTT; CDR3: CASSEGEILNQPQHF
J: TRBJ2-7; D: TRBD2; V: TRBV7-9; size: NA; DNA: TGTGCCAGCAGCTTTGGGGGGGAGCCCGGGGAGCTGTACTTC; CDR3: CASSFGGEPGELYF
J: TRBJ1-5; D: TRBD1; V: TRBV20-1; size: many; DNA: TGCAGTGCTAGGGGACAGGGGGCGGGCAATCAGCCCCAGCATTTT; CDR3: CSARGQGAGNQPQHF
J: TRBJ2-2; D: NA; V: TRBV19; size: many; DNA: TGTGCCAGTAGTACCCGGACCGGAAACACCGGGGAGCTGTTTTTT; CDR3: CASSTRTGNTGELFF
J: TRBJ2-5; D: NA; V: TRBV27; size: NA; DNA: TGTGCCAGCAGTCTTACAGTGTACCAAGAGACCCAGTACTTC; CDR3: CASSLTVYQETQYF
J: TRBJ1-5; D: NA; V: TRBV19; size: many; DNA: TGTGCCAGTACGGTCGGGGGCAATCAGCCCCAGCATTTT; CDR3: CASTVGGNQPQHF
J: TRBJ2-1; D: TRBD2; V: TRBV19; size: NA; DNA: TGTGCCAGTAGGACCTCGGGACTAGCGGGACGCAATGAGCAGTTCTTC; CDR3: CASRTSGLAGRNEQFF
J: TRBJ2-5; D: NA; V: TRBV20-1; size: many; DNA: TGCAGTGCTAGAGATCGAGGGTACGTCAGGGTTCAAGAGACCCAGTACTTC; CDR3: CSARDRGYVRVQETQYF
J: TRBJ2-7; D: NA; V: TRBV15; size: NA; DNA: TGTGCCACCAGCAGAGAGGCTGGGGGAAGGAGCTCCTACGAGCAGTACTTC; CDR3: CATSREAGGRSSYEQYF
J: TRBJ1-1; D: TRBD1; V: TRBV7-3; size: NA; DNA: TGTGCCAGCAGCCTACAACCGGGACAGGGAATCGGCGGAGGACGAGCTTTCTTT; CDR3: CASSLQPGQGIGGGRAFF
J: TRBJ1-5; D: NA; V: TRBV12-3/TRBV12-4; size: NA; DNA: TGTGCCAGCAGTTTAGCGGGGGGCCTCAATCAGCCCCAGCATTTT; CDR3: CASSLAGGLNQPQHF
J: TRBJ1-1; D: NA; V: TRBV2; size: NA; DNA: TGTGCCAGCACCGGAGGGGTGGCGACTGAAGCTTTCTTT; CDR3: CASTGGVATEAFF
J: TRBJ2-7; D: NA; V: TRBV28; size: NA; DNA: TGTGCCAGCACTCTCAGGGTGTCAGCCTACGAGCAGTACTTC; CDR3: CASTLRVSAYEQYF
J: TRBJ1-2; D: NA; V: TRBV19; size: NA; DNA: TGTGCCAGTAGTATGAGGGACCCTTATGGCTACACCTTC; CDR3: CASSMRDPYGYTF
J: TRBJ2-1; D: NA; V: TRBV20-1; size: NA; DNA: TGCAGTGCTAGAGTTGCGCCGACCTACAATGAGCAGTTCTTC; CDR3: CSARVAPTYNEQFF
J: TRBJ2-7; D: NA; V: TRBV6-1; size: NA; DNA: TGTGCCAGCAGTGATAGCGAGAGCGGCTACGAGCAGTACTTC; CDR3: CASSDSESGYEQYF
J: TRBJ2-5; D: TRBD2; V: TRBV30; size: many; DNA: TGTGCCTGGAGTGGGCTAGCGGGAAGGTTGGGGGAGACCCAGTACTTC; CDR3: CAWSGLAGRLGETQYF
J: TRBJ2-2; D: NA; V: TRBV6-6; size: many; DNA: TGTGCCAGCAGTTACGGACCCACCGGGGAGCTGTTTTTT; CDR3: CASSYGPTGELFF
J: TRBJ2-7; D: TRBD2; V: TRBV7-6; size: once; DNA: TGTGCCAGCGGCAAGCGGGAGTCGGGCAACGAGCAGTACTTC; CDR3: CASGKRESGNEQYF
J: TRBJ1-6; D: NA; V: TRBV14; size: NA; DNA: TGTGCCAGCAGCCAAAGAACGGGTTCACCCCTCCACTTT; CDR3: CASSQRTGSPLHF
J: TRBJ1-3; D: NA; V: TRBV20-1; size: few; DNA: TGCAGTGCTAGTTCTGGAAACACCATATATTTT; CDR3: CSASSGNTIYF
J: TRBJ1-5; D: NA; V: TRBV20-1; size: many; DNA: TGCAGTGCTAGGGGGAGGGGCGGGCCCAATCAGCCCCAGCATTTT; CDR3: CSARGRGGPNQPQHF
J: TRBJ1-5; D: NA; V: TRBV7-9; size: NA; DNA: TGTGCCAGCAGCCAAGGGACTAGCGGGGGAGCAGACTACGAGCATTTT; CDR3: CASSQGTSGGADYEHF
J: TRBJ1-2; D: NA; V: TRBV11-2; size: few; DNA: TGTGCCAGCAGTTCGGCTGGGTACTATGGCTACACCTTC; CDR3: CASSSAGYYGYTF
J: TRBJ1-2; D: NA; V: TRBV29-1; size: few; DNA: TGCAGCGTTGAAGACAAGCACTATGGCTACACCTTC; CDR3: CSVEDKHYGYTF
J: TRBJ1-2; D: TRBD1; V: TRBV15; size: NA; DNA: TGTGCCACCAGCAGAGATCTCGCCACAGGGGGCCACACCTTC; CDR3: CATSRDLATGGHTF
J: TRBJ1-2; D: NA; V: TRBV7-9; size: NA; DNA: TGTGCCAGCAGCAAACAGGGTTTTGGCGATGGCTACACCTTC; CDR3: CASSKQGFGDGYTF
J: TRBJ2-6; D: TRBD2; V: TRBV7-9; size: many; DNA: TGTGCCAGCAGCCCAGGGACTAGCGGGAGGTCTGGGGCCAACGTCCTGACTTTC; CDR3: CASSPGTSGRSGANVLTF
J: TRBJ2-2; D: NA; V: TRBV5-5; size: many; DNA: TGTGCCAGCAGCCCTCAGACAGGGAACACCGGGGAGCTGTTTTTT; CDR3: CASSPQTGNTGELFF
J: TRBJ2-7; D: TRBD2; V: TRBV7-2; size: many; DNA: TGTGCCAGCAGCTGGACTAGCGGGAGTTACGAGCAGTACTTC; CDR3: CASSWTSGSYEQYF
J: TRBJ2-7; D: TRBD2; V: TRBV5-8; size: few; DNA: TGTGCCAGCAGCCCGCACTCCCTAGCGGATTCGCTCTCCTACGAGCAGTACTTC; CDR3: CASSPHSLADSLSYEQYF
J: TRBJ1-6; D: NA; V: TRBV4-1; size: many; DNA: TGCGCCAGCAGCCCCCAAGTGAGAGACAGTGTCAATTCACCCCTCCACTTT; CDR3: CASSPQVRDSVNSPLHF
J: TRBJ1-4; D: NA; V: TRBV10-2; size: few; DNA: TGCGCCAGCAGTCGTAGGGAGTTTCGTGAAAAACTGTTTTTT; CDR3: CASSRREFREKLFF